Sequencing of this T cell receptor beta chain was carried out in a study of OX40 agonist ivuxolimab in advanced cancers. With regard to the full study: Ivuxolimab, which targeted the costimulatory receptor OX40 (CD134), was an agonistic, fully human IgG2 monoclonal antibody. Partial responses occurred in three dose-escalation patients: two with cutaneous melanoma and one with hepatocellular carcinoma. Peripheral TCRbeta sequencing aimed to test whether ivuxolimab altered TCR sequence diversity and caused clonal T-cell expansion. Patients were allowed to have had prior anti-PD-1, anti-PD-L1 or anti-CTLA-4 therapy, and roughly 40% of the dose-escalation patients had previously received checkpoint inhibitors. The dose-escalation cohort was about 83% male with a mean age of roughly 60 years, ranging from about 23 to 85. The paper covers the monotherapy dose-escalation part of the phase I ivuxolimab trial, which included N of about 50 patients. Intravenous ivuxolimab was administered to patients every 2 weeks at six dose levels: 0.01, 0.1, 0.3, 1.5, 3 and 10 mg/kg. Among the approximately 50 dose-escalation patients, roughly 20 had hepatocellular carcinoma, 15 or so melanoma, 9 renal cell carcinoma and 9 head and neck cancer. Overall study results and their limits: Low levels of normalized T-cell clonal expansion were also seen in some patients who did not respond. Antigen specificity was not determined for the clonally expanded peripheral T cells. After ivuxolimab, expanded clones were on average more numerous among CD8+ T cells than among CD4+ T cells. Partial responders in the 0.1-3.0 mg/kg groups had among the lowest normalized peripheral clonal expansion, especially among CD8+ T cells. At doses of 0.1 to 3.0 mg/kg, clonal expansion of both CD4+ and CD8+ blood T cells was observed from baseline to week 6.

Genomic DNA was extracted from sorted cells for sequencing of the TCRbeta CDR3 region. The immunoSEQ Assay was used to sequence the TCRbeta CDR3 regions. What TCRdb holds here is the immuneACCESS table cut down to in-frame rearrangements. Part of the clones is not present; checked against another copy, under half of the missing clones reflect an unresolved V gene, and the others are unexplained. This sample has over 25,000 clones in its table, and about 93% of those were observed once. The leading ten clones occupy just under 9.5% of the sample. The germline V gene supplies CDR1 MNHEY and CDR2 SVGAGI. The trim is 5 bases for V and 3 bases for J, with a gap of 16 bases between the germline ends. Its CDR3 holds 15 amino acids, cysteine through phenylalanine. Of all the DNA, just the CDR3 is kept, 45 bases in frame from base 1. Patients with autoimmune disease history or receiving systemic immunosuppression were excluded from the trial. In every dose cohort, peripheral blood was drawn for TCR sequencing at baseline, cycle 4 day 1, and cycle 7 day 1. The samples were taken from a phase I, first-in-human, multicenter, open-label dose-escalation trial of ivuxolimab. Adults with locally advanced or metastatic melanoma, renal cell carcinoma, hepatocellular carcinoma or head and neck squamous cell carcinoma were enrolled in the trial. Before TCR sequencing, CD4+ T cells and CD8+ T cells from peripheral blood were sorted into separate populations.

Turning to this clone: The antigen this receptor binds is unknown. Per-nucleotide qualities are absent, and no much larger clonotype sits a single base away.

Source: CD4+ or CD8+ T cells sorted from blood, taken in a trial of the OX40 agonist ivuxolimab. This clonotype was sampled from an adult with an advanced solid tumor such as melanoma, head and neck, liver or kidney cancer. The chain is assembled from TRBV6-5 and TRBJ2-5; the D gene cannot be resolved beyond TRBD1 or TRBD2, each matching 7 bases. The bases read TGTGCCAGCAGTCCCCCTCAGGGGGGGAAAGAGACCCAGTACTTC. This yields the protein CASSPPQGGKETQYF.